The present T cell receptor (beta chain) was sequenced within a study of blood T cells in healthy people across ages. Isolated PBMCs totaled at least 6 million in each sample. Sample-barcoded 5' priming and a J-beta primer mix drove a second PCR of 7 to 11 cycles. TCRdb independently ran MiXCR on the 5' RACE reads; one entry per CDR3 protein. The table includes roughly 550,000 distinct CDR3 sequences, about 25% detected once. The germline V gene has CDR1 MNHNS and CDR2 SASEGT. The CDR3 is made up of 15 amino acids. V lost 6 bases and J 3 bases, leaving 14 bases between the germline ends. The same specimen was also included in a second study, on T cells of mothers and their children. This second report adds: At approximately 1.4 ug per 15 ul, all of the extracted RNA went into cDNA synthesis. Versus unrelated pairs, overlap was slightly higher in related mother-child pairs, without reaching significance.

The receptor was isolated from a boy between 10 and 17 years old in good health. The material sequenced was blood. The chain joins TRBV6-1 to TRBJ1-4; TRBD1 might be the D (5 bases). CDR3 sequence: CASRGTSGSNEKLFF. The CDR3 coding sequence is TGTGCCAGCAGAGGGACTAGCGGATCTAATGAAAAACTGTTTTTT.